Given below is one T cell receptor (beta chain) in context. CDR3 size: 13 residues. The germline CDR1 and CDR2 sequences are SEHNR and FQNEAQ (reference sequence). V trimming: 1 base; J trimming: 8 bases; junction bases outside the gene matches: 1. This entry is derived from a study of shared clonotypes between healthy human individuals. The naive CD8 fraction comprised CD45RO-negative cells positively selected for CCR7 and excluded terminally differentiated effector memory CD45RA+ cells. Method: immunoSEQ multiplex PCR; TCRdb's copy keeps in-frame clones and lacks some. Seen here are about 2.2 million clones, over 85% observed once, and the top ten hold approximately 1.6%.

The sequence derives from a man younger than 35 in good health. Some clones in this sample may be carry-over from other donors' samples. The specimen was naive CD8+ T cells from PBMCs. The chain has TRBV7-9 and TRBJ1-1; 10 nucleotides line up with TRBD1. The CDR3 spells CASSLVGQGEAFF. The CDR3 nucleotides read TGTGCCAGCAGCTTAGTGGGACAGGGGGAAGCTTTCTTT.